These 8 T cell receptor beta chains originate from one sample sequenced in a study of cytomegalovirus exposure and HLA in healthy donors. PCR used 60 Vbeta primers and 13 Jbeta primers. This table comes from immunoSEQ multiplex PCR, and its TCRdb copy is limited to in-frame clones, with some not included. Of about 120,000 clones in the sample, over 75% were seen once. The specimen sequenced was PBMCs. These receptors originate from a woman aged 18-35 years in good health and CMV-seronegative.

Comment on this clone: An end of the junction does not agree with germline; a read error may underlie this. The identical CDR3 is also encoded by other nucleotide sequences in the sample. The chain is built from TRBV5-1 and TRBJ1-3, with TRBD1 matching 10 bases. Looked up from germline, CDR1 is SGHRS and CDR2 is YFSETQ. CDR3 length: 15 amino acids. The CDR3 loop reads CASSWDRGSGNTIYF. The CDR3 bases are TGTGCCAGCAGCTGGGACAGGGGTTCCGGAAACACCATATATTTT.

The genes are TRBV18 and TRBJ1-6; D remains unclear. Germline CDR1 and CDR2: KGHSH and LQKENI. The V end lost 8 bases, the J end lost 2 bases, and 19 bases lay between the germline ends. This CDR3 region has 17 residues. DNA for the CDR3: TGTGCCAGCCTCGTGGAGTCCCAAGGTACCTATAATTCACCCCTCCACTTT. This encodes CASLVESQGTYNSPLHF.

The chain combines TRBV6-6 with TRBJ1-5; weak D call: TRBD1 (5 bases). With 7 bases removed from V and 0 bases from J, the gap between germline ends came to 13 bases. Germline lookup yields CDR1 MNHNY and CDR2 SVGAGI (reference sequence). The CDR3 length is 15 residues. The CDR3 protein is CASTWGQYSNQPQHF. The CDR3 DNA follows: TGTGCCAGCACCTGGGGCCAATATAGCAATCAGCCCCAGCATTTT.

This chain connects TRBV19 to TRBJ2-1; 15 nucleotides align to TRBD2. J gave up 10 bases and V 4 bases, and 8 bases lay outside the gene matches. Germline V lookup: CDR1 LNHDA, CDR2 SQIVND (reference sequence). This CDR3 is built from 16 residues. The CDR3 sequence: CASSTRTSGRGNEQFF. The CDR3 DNA reads TGTGCCAGTAGTACCCGGACTAGCGGGAGGGGGAACGAGCAGTTCTTC.

This chain uses TRBV19 with TRBJ1-2; 9 bases agree with TRBD1. V trimming: 3 bases; J trimming: 4 bases; junction bases outside the gene matches: 6. From germline, CDR1 is LNHDA and CDR2 SQIVND (reference sequence). This CDR3 has 15 amino acids. CDR3 DNA sequence: TGTGCCAGTAGTATGTTCGGACAGGGGAGCTATGGCTACACCTTC. It specifies CASSMFGQGSYGYTF.

This clone was observed once. The chain combines TRBV6-6 with TRBJ1-2, with 7 bases matching TRBD1. V gave up 8 bases and J gave up 8 bases; unmatched junction bases: 14. Germline values: CDR1 MNHNY, CDR2 SVGAGI (reference sequence). The CDR3 spans 14 residues. CDR3 amino acids: CASGYITGEGGYTF. CDR3 nucleotide sequence: TGTGCCAGCGGATACATAACAGGGGAAGGAGGCTACACCTTC.

The chain carries TRBV19 and TRBJ1-1; the D is unclear. Germline V lookup: CDR1 LNHDA, CDR2 SQIVND (reference sequence). This CDR3 spans 12 amino acids. V lost 3 bases and J lost 1, with 3 bases in between. The CDR3 coding sequence is TGTGCCAGTAGTATCGGGAACACTGAAGCTTTCTTT. It encodes CASSIGNTEAFF.

The rearrangement links TRBV2 to TRBJ2-3; D is ambiguous. The CDR3 sequence is 12 residues long. V was cut by 6 bases and J by 0 bases, with 4 bases left in between. CDR1 is SNHLY, CDR2 FYNNEI, per germline. For the CDR3, the DNA is TGTGCCAGCAGACTTAGCACAGATACGCAGTATTTT. Translating gives CASRLSTDTQYF.